The rows below give T cell receptor beta chains drawn from one sample of a study of tumor-infiltrating lymphocytes in oesophageal squamous cell carcinoma. MiXCR, run by TCRdb on the PCR reads, gives a single entry per CDR3 protein. In the table there are under 15,000 distinct CDR3 sequences, 55% to 70% of which are singletons. The sample taken for sequencing was esophageal tumor tissue. The receptor set was obtained from a female donor with esophageal squamous cell carcinoma. Each CDR3 is given with its conserved first and last residue. A D gene is named only where the DNA matches it firmly. A row's size may be missing; if present it is once, few, many or a size class.

d_gene	v_gene	j_gene	abundance	CDR3nt	CDR3aa
-	TRBV7-2	TRBJ2-7	few	TGTGCCAGCAGCTTAGTCTGGTCCTCCTACGAGCAGTACTTC	CASSLVWSSYEQYF
TRBD2	TRBV14	TRBJ2-7	medium-sized	TGTGCCAGCAGCCAAGATAAGGGGACCGGGACTAGCCAGACGTACGAGCAGTACTTC	CASSQDKGTGTSQTYEQYF
-	TRBV28	TRBJ2-7	medium-sized	TGTGCCAGCAGTTTCTACAGGTACGAGCAGTACTTC	CASSFYRYEQYF
-	TRBV6-6	TRBJ2-5	-	TGTGCCAGCACCAGAGGGGGAGGGCTCGGAGAGACCCAGTACTTC	CASTRGGGLGETQYF
TRBD2	TRBV28	TRBJ2-1	many	TGTGCCAGCAGACAGCTAGCGGGGGGGGCCAATGAGCAGTTCTTC	CASRQLAGGANEQFF
-	TRBV11-2	TRBJ2-5	medium-sized	TGTGCCAGCAGCTTAGACCAAGAGACCCAGTACTTC	CASSLDQETQYF
-	TRBV7-6	TRBJ2-5	few	TGTGCCAGCAGCCCCGGGACACCGTACCAAGAGACCCAGTACTTC	CASSPGTPYQETQYF
TRBD2	TRBV7-9	TRBJ2-1	few	TGTGCCAGCAGCCCCGCCTCTAGCGGAACCTACAATGAGCAGTTCTTC	CASSPASSGTYNEQFF
-	TRBV6-1	TRBJ2-1	-	TGTGCCAGCAGGGTAGAGGGCTCCTACAATGAGCAGTTCTTC	CASRVEGSYNEQFF
-	TRBV7-3	TRBJ2-5	once	TGTGCCAGCAGCGCAACTACGCTAGAGACCCAGTACTTC	CASSATTLETQYF
-	TRBV7-5	TRBJ2-1	-	TGTATCTCTTTTGGCTGGCAAGAGACCCAGTTCTTC	CISFGWQETQFF
-	TRBV12-3/TRBV12-4	TRBJ2-1	once	TGTGCCAGCAGTTTGGGGCCATACAATGAGCAGTTCTTC	CASSLGPYNEQFF
TRBD1	TRBV12-3/TRBV12-4	TRBJ2-7	once	TGTGCCAGCAGTTTAGAGGCCCGGGACAGCCGAGGATGGTACGAGCAGTACTTC	CASSLEARDSRGWYEQYF
-	TRBV12-3/TRBV12-4	TRBJ2-3	-	TGTGCCAGCAGTTACCAGCGGAGCACAGATACGCAGTATTTT	CASSYQRSTDTQYF
-	TRBV6-1	TRBJ2-1	-	TGTGCCAGCGGCCAGACAGCTTACAATGAGCAGTTCTTC	CASGQTAYNEQFF
-	TRBV7-2	TRBJ2-3	once	TGTGCCAGCAGCCCCCTCAGCGGCCCAGATACGCAGTATTTT	CASSPLSGPDTQYF
-	TRBV7-8	TRBJ2-7	-	TGTGCCAGCAGCTCCCACGAGGGGGGCGGGATGCGGCACGAGCAGTACTTC	CASSSHEGGGMRHEQYF
TRBD2	TRBV11-1	TRBJ2-3	-	TGTGCCAGCAGCTCATACCTCTGGACTAGCGGGAGGCTTGGGAACACAGATACGCAGTATTTT	CASSSYLWTSGRLGNTDTQYF